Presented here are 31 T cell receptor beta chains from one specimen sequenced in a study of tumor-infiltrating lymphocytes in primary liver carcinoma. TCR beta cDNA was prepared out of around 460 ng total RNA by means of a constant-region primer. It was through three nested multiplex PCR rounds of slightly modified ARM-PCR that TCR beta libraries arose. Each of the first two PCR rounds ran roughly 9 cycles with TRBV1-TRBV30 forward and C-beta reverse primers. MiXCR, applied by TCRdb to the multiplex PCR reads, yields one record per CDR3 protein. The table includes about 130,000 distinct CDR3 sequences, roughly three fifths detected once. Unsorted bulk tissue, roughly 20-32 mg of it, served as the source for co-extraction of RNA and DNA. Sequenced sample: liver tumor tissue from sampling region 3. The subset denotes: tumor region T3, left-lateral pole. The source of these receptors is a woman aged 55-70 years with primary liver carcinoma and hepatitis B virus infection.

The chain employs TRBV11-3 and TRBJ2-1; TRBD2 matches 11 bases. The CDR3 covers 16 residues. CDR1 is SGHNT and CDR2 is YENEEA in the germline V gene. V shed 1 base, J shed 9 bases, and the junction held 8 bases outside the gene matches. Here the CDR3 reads CASSLGTSGSVSEQFF. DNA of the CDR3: TGTGCCAGCAGCTTAGGAACTAGCGGGAGTGTGAGTGAGCAGTTCTTC.

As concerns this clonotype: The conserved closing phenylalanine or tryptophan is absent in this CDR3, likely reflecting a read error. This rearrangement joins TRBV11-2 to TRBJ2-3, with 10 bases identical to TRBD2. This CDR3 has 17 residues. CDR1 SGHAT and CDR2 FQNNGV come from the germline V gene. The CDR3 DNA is TGTGCCAACAGCTTAGATCGACTAGCGGGCTCTTTTGATACGCAGTATTTA. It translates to CANSLDRLAGSFDTQYL.

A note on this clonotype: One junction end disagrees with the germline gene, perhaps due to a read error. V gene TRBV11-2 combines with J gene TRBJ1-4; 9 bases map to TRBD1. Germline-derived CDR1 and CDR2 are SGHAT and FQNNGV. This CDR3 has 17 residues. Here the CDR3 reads CASSSHRGLATNGKLFF. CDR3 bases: TGCGCCAGCAGCTCGCACAGGGGGCTGGCAACTAATGGAAAACTGTTTTTT.

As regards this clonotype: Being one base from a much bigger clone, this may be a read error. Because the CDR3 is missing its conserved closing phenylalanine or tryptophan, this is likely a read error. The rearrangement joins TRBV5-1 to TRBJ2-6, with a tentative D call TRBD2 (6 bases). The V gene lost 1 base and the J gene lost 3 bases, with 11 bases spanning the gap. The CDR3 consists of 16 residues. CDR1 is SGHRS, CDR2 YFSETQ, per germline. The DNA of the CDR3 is TGCGCCAGCAGCTTGCTTCCCGGGGGTGGGGCCAACGTCCTGACTCTC. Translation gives CASSLLPGGGANVLTL.

CDR3 sequence (DNA): TGTGCCAGCAGCTTAGCGCAGGGATCCCACTATGGCTACACCTTC. Encoded protein: CASSLAQGSHYGYTF. J is TRBJ1-2 and V is TRBV7-2; possible D gene TRBD1, 5 bases. The CDR3 is 15 residues long. The germline CDR1 and CDR2 sequences are SGHTA and FQGNSA. The V gene lost 0 bases and the J gene lost 3 bases, with 11 bases spanning the gap.

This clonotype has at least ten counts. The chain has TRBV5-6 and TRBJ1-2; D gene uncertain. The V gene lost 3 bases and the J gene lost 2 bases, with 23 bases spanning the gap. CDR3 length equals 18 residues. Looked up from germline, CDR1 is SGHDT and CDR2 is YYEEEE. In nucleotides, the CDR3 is TGTGCCAGCAGCTCTCTTGAGGGAATCTCCCTCCTGAACTATGGCTACACCTTC. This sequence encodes CASSSLEGISLLNYGYTF. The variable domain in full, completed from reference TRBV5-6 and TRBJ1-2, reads DAGVTQSPTHLIKTRGQQVTLRCSPKSGHDTVSWYQQALGQGPQFIFQYYEEEERQRGNFPDRFSGHQFPNYSSELNVNALLLGDSALYLCASSSLEGISLLNYGYTFGSGTRLTVV.

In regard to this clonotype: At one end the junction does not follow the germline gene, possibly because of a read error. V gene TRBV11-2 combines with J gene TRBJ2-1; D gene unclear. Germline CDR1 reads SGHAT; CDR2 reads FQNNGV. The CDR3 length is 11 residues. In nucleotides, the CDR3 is TGTGCCAGCAGCTTAGGACGGGCTACGCTCTTC. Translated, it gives CASSLGRATLF.

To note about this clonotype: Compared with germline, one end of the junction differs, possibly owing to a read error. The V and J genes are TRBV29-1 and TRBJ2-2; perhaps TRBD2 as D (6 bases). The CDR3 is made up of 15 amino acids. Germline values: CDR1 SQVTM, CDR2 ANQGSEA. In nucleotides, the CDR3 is TGCAGCGTCGTAACCGGGGCTAGAAACACCGGGGGGCTGTTTTTT. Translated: CSVVTGARNTGGLFF.

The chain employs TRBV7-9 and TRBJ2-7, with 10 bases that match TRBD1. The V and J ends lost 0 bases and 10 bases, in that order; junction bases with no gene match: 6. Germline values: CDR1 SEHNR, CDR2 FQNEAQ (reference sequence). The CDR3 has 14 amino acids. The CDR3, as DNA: TGTGCCAGCAGCTTAGCGCGGGACAGGGGCGACCAGTACTTC. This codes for CASSLARDRGDQYF.

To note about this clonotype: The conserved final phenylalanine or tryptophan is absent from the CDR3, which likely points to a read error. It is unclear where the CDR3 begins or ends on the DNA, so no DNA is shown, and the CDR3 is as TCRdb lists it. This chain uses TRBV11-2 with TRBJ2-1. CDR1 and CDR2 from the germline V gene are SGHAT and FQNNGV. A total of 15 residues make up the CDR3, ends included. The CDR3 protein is CASSFWGRAYNEKFL.

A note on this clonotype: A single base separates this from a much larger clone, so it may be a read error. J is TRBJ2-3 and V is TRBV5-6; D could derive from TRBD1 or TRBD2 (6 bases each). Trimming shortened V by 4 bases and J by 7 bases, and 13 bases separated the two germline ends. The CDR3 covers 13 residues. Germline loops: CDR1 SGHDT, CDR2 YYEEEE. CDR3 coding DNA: TGTGCCAGCAGCCAGAGGGGGGCATATACGCAGTATTTT. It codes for CASSQRGAYTQYF.

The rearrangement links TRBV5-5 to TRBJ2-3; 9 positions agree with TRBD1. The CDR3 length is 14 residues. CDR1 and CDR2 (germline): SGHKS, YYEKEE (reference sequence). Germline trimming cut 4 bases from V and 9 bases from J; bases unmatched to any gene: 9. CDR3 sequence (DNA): TGTGCCAGCAGCGTCGGACAGGGGATGGACACGCAGTATTTT. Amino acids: CASSVGQGMDTQYF.

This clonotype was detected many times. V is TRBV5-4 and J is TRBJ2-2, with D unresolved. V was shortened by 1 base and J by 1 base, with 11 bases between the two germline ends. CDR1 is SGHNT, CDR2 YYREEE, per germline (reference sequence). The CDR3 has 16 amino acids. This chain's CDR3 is CASSLPPTQNTGELFF. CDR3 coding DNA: TGTGCCAGCAGCTTGCCCCCGACACAGAACACCGGGGAGCTGTTTTTT.

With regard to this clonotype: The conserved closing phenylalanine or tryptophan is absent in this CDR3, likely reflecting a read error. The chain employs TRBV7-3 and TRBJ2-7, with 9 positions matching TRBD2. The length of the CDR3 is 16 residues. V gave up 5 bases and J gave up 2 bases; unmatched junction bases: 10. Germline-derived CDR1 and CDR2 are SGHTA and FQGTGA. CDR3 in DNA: TGTGCCAGCAGCCCGGCCGGGACTAGCCCCACCTACGAGCAGTACCTC. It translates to CASSPAGTSPTYEQYL.

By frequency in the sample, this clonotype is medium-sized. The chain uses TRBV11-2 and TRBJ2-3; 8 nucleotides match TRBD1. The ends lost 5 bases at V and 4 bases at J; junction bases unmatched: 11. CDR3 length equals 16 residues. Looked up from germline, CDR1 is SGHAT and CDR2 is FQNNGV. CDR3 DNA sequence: TGTGCCAGCAGCACAGGACAGGGTAGTGGTTCAGATACGCAGTATTTT. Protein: CASSTGQGSGSDTQYF.

The CDR3 sequence: CATQDRVWSTEAFF. The CDR3 bases are TGTGCCACCCAGGACAGGGTGTGGAGTACTGAAGCTTTCTTT. The rearrangement joins TRBV6-6 to TRBJ1-1; 8 bases are shared with TRBD1. The junction had 12 bases not matched to a gene; V was cut back by 10 bases and J by 5 bases. There are 14 residues in the CDR3. Germline-derived CDR1 and CDR2 are MNHNY and SVGAGI (reference sequence).

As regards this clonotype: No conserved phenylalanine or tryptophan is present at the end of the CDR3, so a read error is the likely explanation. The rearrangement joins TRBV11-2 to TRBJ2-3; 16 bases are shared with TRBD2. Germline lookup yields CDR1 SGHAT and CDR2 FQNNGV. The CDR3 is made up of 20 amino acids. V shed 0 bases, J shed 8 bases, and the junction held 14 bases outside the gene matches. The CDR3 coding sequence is TGTGCCAGCAGCTTAGATGGGACTAGCGGGAGGGCCGATCCCTTGGGTACGCAGTATTAT. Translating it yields CASSLDGTSGRADPLGTQYY.

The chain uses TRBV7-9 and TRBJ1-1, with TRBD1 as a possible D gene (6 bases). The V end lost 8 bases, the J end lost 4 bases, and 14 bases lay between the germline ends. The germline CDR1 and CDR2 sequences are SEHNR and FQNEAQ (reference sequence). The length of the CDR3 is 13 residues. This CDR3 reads CASAERGGTEAFF. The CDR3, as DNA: TGTGCCAGCGCGGAAAGGGGGGGCACTGAAGCTTTCTTT.

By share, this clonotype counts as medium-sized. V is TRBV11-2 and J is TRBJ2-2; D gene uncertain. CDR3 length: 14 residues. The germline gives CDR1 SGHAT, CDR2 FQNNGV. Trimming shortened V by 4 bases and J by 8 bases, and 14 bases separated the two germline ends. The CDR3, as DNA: TGTGCCAGCAGCTCGCAAAGGGCCCGAGGGGAGCTGTTTTTT. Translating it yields CASSSQRARGELFF.

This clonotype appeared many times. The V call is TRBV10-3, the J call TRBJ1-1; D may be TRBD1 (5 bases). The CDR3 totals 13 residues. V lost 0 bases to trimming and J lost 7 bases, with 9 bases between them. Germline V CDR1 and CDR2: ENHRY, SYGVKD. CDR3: CAISESTENEAFF. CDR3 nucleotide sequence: TGTGCCATCAGTGAGTCGACAGAAAATGAAGCTTTCTTT.

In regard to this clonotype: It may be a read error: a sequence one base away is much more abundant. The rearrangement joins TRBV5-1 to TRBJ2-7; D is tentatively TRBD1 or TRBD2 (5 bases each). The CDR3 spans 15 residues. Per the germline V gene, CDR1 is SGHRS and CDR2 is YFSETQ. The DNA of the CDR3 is TGCGCCAGCAACTTGAATCCGGGGCTGTCCTACGAGCAGTACTTC. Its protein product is CASNLNPGLSYEQYF.

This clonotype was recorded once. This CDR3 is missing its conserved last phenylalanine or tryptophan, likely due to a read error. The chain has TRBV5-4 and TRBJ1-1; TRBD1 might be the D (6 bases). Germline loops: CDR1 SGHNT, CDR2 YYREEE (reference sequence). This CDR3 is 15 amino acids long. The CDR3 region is CANSPRGALVTEAFS. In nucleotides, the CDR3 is TGTGCCAACAGCCCCCGGGGGGCGCTGGTCACTGAAGCTTTCTCT.

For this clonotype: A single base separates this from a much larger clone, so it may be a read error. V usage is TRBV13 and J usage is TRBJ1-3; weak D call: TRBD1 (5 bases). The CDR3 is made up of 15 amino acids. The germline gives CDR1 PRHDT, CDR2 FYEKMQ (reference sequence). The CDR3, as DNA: TGTGTCAGCAGTCAGGGTAGGGACTCTGGAAACACCATATATTTT. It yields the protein CVSSQGRDSGNTIYF. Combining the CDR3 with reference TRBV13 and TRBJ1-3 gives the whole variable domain AAGVIQSPRHLIKEKRETATLKCYPIPRHDTVYWYQQGPGQDPQFLISFYEKMQSDKGSIPDRFSAQQFSDYHSELNMSSLELGDSALYFCVSSQGRDSGNTIYFGEGSWLTVV.

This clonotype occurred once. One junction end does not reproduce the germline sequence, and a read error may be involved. CDR3 DNA sequence: TGTGTCATCAGCTCCTACGGTATTAGCGGGAGTTCTACTCGGGAGACCCAATACTTC. Amino acid sequence: CVISSYGISGSSTRETQYF. The V gene is TRBV6-2 or TRBV6-3, the J gene TRBJ2-5; 9 positions match TRBD2. Germline V gene data show CDR1 as MNHEY and CDR2 as SVGEGT. The CDR3 loop spans 19 amino acids.

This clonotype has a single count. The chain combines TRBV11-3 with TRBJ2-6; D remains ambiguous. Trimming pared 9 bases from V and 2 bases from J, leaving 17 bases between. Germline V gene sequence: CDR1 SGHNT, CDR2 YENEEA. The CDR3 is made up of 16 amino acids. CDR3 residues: CARSFGGSAGANVLTF. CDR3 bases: TGTGCCAGGAGTTTCGGTGGGTCGGCTGGGGCCAACGTCCTGACTTTC.

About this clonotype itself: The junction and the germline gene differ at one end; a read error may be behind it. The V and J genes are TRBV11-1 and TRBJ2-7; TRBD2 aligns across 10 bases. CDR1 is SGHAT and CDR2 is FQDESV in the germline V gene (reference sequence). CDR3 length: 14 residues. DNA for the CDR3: TGTGCCTGCAGCTTAGACCTAGCGGGAGTCGAGCAATACTTC. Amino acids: CACSLDLAGVEQYF.

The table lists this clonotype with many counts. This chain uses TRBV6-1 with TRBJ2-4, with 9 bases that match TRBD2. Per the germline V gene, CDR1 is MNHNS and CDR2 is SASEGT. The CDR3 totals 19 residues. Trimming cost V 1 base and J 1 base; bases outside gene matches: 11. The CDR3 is CASSEEASGRTSAKNIQYF. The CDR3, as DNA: TGTGCCAGCAGTGAAGAGGCAAGCGGGAGGACTAGCGCCAAAAACATTCAGTACTTC.

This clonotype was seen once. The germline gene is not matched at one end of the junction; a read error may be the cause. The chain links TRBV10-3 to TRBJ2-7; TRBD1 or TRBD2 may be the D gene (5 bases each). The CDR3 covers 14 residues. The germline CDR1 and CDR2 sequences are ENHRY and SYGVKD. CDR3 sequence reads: CPISEGRELYEQYF. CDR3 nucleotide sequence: TGTCCCATCAGTGAGGGCAGGGAACTCTACGAGCAGTACTTC.

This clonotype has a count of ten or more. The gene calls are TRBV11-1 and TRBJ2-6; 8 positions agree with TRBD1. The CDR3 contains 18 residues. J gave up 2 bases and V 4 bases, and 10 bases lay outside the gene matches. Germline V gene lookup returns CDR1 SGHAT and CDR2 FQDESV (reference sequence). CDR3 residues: CASSSAGTGLPGANVLTF. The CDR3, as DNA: TGTGCCAGCAGCTCCGCCGGGACAGGCCTCCCTGGGGCCAACGTCCTGACTTTC. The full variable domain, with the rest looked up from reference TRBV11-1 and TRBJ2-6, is EAEVAQSPRYKITEKSQAVAFWCDPISGHATLYWYRQILGQGPELLVQFQDESVVDDSQLPKDRFSAERLKGVDSTLKIQPAELGDSAMYLCASSSAGTGLPGANVLTFGAGSRLTVL.

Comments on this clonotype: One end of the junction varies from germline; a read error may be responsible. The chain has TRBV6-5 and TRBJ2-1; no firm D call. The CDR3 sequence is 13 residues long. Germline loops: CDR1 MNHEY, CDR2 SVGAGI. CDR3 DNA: TGTGCCAGCAGCGCTACCCCCTTCAATGATCAGTTCTTC. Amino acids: CASSATPFNDQFF.

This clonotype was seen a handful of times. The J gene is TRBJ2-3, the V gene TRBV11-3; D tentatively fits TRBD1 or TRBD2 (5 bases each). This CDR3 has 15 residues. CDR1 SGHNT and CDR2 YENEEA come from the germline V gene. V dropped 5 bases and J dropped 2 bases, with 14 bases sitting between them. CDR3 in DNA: TGTGCCAGCAGCCCCGGTGGGGGTCCCACAGATACGCAGTATTTT. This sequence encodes CASSPGGGPTDTQYF.